These T cell receptor beta chains were read from a single sample in a study of blood T cells in healthy people across ages. Using its own MiXCR run on the 5' RACE reads, TCRdb lists one record per CDR3 protein. The table includes around 1,100,000 distinct CDR3 sequences, roughly two fifths detected once. The sample comprised blood. The receptor set was obtained from a man between 18 and 29 years old in good health. Each CDR3 is given with its conserved first and last residue. A D gene is named only where the DNA matches it firmly. A row's size may be missing; if present it is once, few, many or a size class.

abundance	d_gene	j_gene	v_gene	CDR3nt	CDR3aa
few	TRBD1	TRBJ2-1	TRBV29-1	TGCAGCACTGGGGACAAGGACAGGGTTGGTAATGAGCAGTTCTTC	CSTGDKDRVGNEQFF
many	.	TRBJ1-4	TRBV19	TGTGCCAGTAGTGAAGGAAATAATGAAAAACTGTTTTTT	CASSEGNNEKLFF
.	TRBD1	TRBJ1-4	TRBV15	TGTGCCACCAGCAGAGGACAGGGAAATGAAAAACTGTTTTTT	CATSRGQGNEKLFF
.	TRBD1	TRBJ1-1	TRBV4-1	TGCGCCAGCAGCCAGACTGCGGACAGGGCGAACACTGAAGCTTTCTTT	CASSQTADRANTEAFF
.	TRBD1	TRBJ1-4	TRBV28	TGTGCCAGCAGTTTCCCCCTCAGGGGGCAGACTAATGAAAAACTGTTTTTT	CASSFPLRGQTNEKLFF
.	.	TRBJ2-3	TRBV20-1	TGCAGTGCCCCCGTTTACACAGATACGCAGTATTTT	CSAPVYTDTQYF
.	.	TRBJ2-3	TRBV24-1	TGTGCCACCAGTGACCGGCCCCTCGACACGCAGTATTTT	CATSDRPLDTQYF
.	.	TRBJ1-2	TRBV30	TGTGCCCGGAGTGTCCCGGGGGAAGCTAACTATGGCTACACCTTC	CARSVPGEANYGYTF
.	.	TRBJ2-2	TRBV9	TGTGCCAGCACCCCTATCTCGGCCGGGGAGCTGTTTTTT	CASTPISAGELFF
.	.	TRBJ1-2	TRBV7-2	TGTGCCAGCAGCGAGTCAATGGGCTATGGCTACACCTTC	CASSESMGYGYTF
.	.	TRBJ1-5	TRBV15	TGTGCCACCAGCAGAGATGTGGGGGCATTCAATCAGCCCCAGCATTTT	CATSRDVGAFNQPQHF
few	.	TRBJ1-2	TRBV11-2	TGTGCCAGCAGCTACCGGGACGCTAATAATGGCTACACCTTC	CASSYRDANNGYTF
.	.	TRBJ1-2	TRBV24-1	TGTGCCACCAGTGACCCCGGACGGCCCTATGACTACACCTTC	CATSDPGRPYDYTF
.	.	TRBJ1-1	TRBV29-1	TGCAGCGTTGAGGGAGGCGCCACTGAAGCTTTCTTT	CSVEGGATEAFF
.	TRBD2	TRBJ2-3	TRBV11-2	TGTGCCAGCAGCCCCGAGGCTAGCGGGGTTGATACGCAGTATTTT	CASSPEASGVDTQYF
.	TRBD2	TRBJ2-7	TRBV27	TGTGCCAGCAGCCTGGTGGCTAGCGGTAAGAATGAGCAGTACTTC	CASSLVASGKNEQYF
few	TRBD1	TRBJ2-5	TRBV7-2	TGTGCCAGCAGCTTAGCGGTACAGGGGCAGCAAGAGACCCAGTACTTC	CASSLAVQGQQETQYF
many	.	TRBJ2-1	TRBV10-3	TGTGCCATCAGTAAGGCACAGGGTTTTGACAATGAGCAGTTCTTC	CAISKAQGFDNEQFF
.	.	TRBJ1-1	TRBV4-1	TGCGCCAGCAGCCAAGGACTGGCGAACACTGAAGCTTTCTTT	CASSQGLANTEAFF
few	.	TRBJ2-1	TRBV7-9	TGTGCCAGCAGCCCCCCAGCCGAGCAGTTCTTC	CASSPPAEQFF
.	.	TRBJ2-1	TRBV6-2/TRBV6-3	TGTGCCAGCACCGAGGGGGGGCTCAAGTCCTACAATGAGCAGTTCTTC	CASTEGGLKSYNEQFF
few	.	TRBJ2-7	TRBV20-1	TGCAGTGCTAGTATGCGGGACGGACAGCGGATGGGGAATGAGCAGTACTTC	CSASMRDGQRMGNEQYF
few	.	TRBJ1-1	TRBV6-1	TGTGCCAGCAGTGTCCGCTCTCCGAACACTGAAGCTTTCTTT	CASSVRSPNTEAFF
.	.	TRBJ2-2	TRBV19	TGTGCCAGTAGTCGGTCGGACACCGGGGAGCTGTTTTTT	CASSRSDTGELFF
.	.	TRBJ2-1	TRBV12-3/TRBV12-4	TGTGCCAGCAGTTTCGGTTCTGGGACACAGTACAATGAGCAGTTCTTC	CASSFGSGTQYNEQFF
many	.	TRBJ2-5	TRBV2	TGTGCCAGCAGTGGTACAGGGATTTGGGATGAGCAGTACTTC	CASSGTGIWDEQYF
.	TRBD2	TRBJ2-3	TRBV13	TGTGCCAGCAGTCCCGGCCCCCAGCGGGGGATTTATCAAGATACGCAGTATTTT	CASSPGPQRGIYQDTQYF